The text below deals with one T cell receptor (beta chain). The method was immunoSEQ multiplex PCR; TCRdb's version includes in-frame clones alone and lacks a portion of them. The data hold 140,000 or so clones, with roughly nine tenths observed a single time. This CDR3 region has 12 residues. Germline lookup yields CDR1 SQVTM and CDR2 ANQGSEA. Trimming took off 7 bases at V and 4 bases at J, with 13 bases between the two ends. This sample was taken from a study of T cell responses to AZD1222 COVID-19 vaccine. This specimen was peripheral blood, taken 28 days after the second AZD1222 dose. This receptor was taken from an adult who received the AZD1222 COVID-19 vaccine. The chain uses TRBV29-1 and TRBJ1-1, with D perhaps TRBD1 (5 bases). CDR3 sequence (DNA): TGCAGCGCGGGCCCGGGGGGCACTGAAGCTTTCTTT. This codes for CSAGPGGTEAFF.